Described below is a single TCR beta chain sequence and its context. The germline V gene has CDR1 MNHEY and CDR2 SMNVEV (reference sequence). CDR3 length equals 14 residues. The trim removed 3 bases at V and 5 bases at J, leaving 4 bases unmatched. The sample is drawn from a study of blood T cell repertoires in COVID-19. The table came from immunoSEQ multiplex PCR; TCRdb's copy has only in-frame clones and leaves some out. The sample consists of 150,000 to 200,000 clones, about nine tenths of them appearing once. V and J are TRBV27 and TRBJ2-4, with TRBD1 matching over 7 bases. The receptor's source is a man aged 18 to 30 who had recovered from COVID-19. Specimen: peripheral blood. The CDR3 region has the DNA TGTGCCAGCAGTTTGACAGGGCCCCAAAACATTCAGTACTTC. As protein: CASSLTGPQNIQYF.